This is a list of T cell receptor beta chains from one sample in a study of T cell repertoires in cytomegalovirus infection. Their target antigens are unknown. Via MiXCR, TCRdb re-called the reads, giving one row per CDR3 protein. Of 60,000 to 75,000 distinct CDR3 sequences in the sample, 20% to 25% are singletons; the top ten hold approximately 79%. The sequencing sample was made of PBMCs, sequenced either directly or after in vitro stimulation (not recorded which). The receptors were sampled from a human donor in good health (CMV status not recorded). Some clones in this sample may be carry-over from other donors' samples. Each CDR3 is given with its conserved first and last residue. The D gene is left open where the match is weak. The size field is filled for only some rows; it gives once, few, many or a size class.

j_gene: TRBJ2-1; v_gene: TRBV19; d_gene: NA; abundance: NA; CDR3nt: TGTGCCAGTAGTATAAACGTCGGGGAATATGAGCAGTTCTTC; CDR3aa: CASSINVGEYEQFF
j_gene: TRBJ2-2; v_gene: TRBV11-2; d_gene: TRBD2; abundance: many; CDR3nt: TGTGCCAGCAGCCAGAGGAGGCTAGCGGACACCGGGGAGCTGTTTTTT; CDR3aa: CASSQRRLADTGELFF
j_gene: TRBJ2-7; v_gene: TRBV12-3/TRBV12-4; d_gene: NA; abundance: few; CDR3nt: TGTGCCAGCAGTTTTCGAGGGGGGGGTTCCTACGAGCAGTACTTC; CDR3aa: CASSFRGGGSYEQYF
j_gene: TRBJ2-1; v_gene: TRBV3-1; d_gene: NA; abundance: few; CDR3nt: TGTGCCAGCAGCCAAGATTTGGCCCCCCTAGAGCAGTTCTTC; CDR3aa: CASSQDLAPLEQFF
j_gene: TRBJ2-5; v_gene: TRBV2; d_gene: TRBD1; abundance: NA; CDR3nt: TGTGCCAGCAGTGCGGACAGGGAGACCCAGTACTTC; CDR3aa: CASSADRETQYF
j_gene: TRBJ1-1; v_gene: TRBV28; d_gene: NA; abundance: few; CDR3nt: TGTGCCAGCAGTCTACCCCAACAGGGACCGGCTTTCTTT; CDR3aa: CASSLPQQGPAFF
j_gene: TRBJ2-7; v_gene: TRBV6-6; d_gene: NA; abundance: NA; CDR3nt: TGTGCCAGCAGTTACTCGACAGCCTCCTACGAGCAGTACTTC; CDR3aa: CASSYSTASYEQYF
j_gene: TRBJ1-2; v_gene: TRBV7-8; d_gene: NA; abundance: many; CDR3nt: TGTGCCAGCAGCCGGCAACAGGGAGGAGGTGGCTACACCTTC; CDR3aa: CASSRQQGGGGYTF
j_gene: TRBJ2-5; v_gene: TRBV19; d_gene: NA; abundance: NA; CDR3nt: TGTGCCAGTAGTATAGAGGGGGTACGAGAGACCCAGTACTTC; CDR3aa: CASSIEGVRETQYF
j_gene: TRBJ1-5; v_gene: TRBV28; d_gene: NA; abundance: NA; CDR3nt: TGTGCCAGCAGTTTCTTCTATTACAAGAACAATCAGCCCCAGCATTTT; CDR3aa: CASSFFYYKNNQPQHF
j_gene: TRBJ2-1; v_gene: TRBV7-2; d_gene: NA; abundance: many; CDR3nt: TGTGCCAGCAGCCGCGGCCGGGGCACCTCCTCCTACAATGAGCAGTTCTTC; CDR3aa: CASSRGRGTSSYNEQFF
j_gene: TRBJ2-6; v_gene: TRBV6-6; d_gene: TRBD1; abundance: NA; CDR3nt: TGTGCCAGCAGTATTCAGGGGGCTGGGGCCAACGTCCTGACTTTC; CDR3aa: CASSIQGAGANVLTF
j_gene: TRBJ2-5; v_gene: TRBV4-1; d_gene: NA; abundance: many; CDR3nt: TGCGCCAGCAGCCCCGACATCATCCAAGAGACCCAGTACTTC; CDR3aa: CASSPDIIQETQYF
j_gene: TRBJ1-5; v_gene: TRBV7-2; d_gene: TRBD1; abundance: many; CDR3nt: TGTGCCAGCAGCCCCGGACAGGGGACGGGGCCCCAGCATTTT; CDR3aa: CASSPGQGTGPQHF
j_gene: TRBJ2-2; v_gene: TRBV7-2; d_gene: NA; abundance: many; CDR3nt: TGTGCCAGCAGGGACCAGAACACCGGGGAGCTGTTTTTT; CDR3aa: CASRDQNTGELFF
j_gene: TRBJ2-5; v_gene: TRBV5-1; d_gene: TRBD1; abundance: few; CDR3nt: TGCGCCAGCAGCGTCGGGACAGAAGAGACCCAGTACTTC; CDR3aa: CASSVGTEETQYF
j_gene: TRBJ2-1; v_gene: TRBV7-2; d_gene: NA; abundance: NA; CDR3nt: TGTGCCAGCAGCTTAGAGGATGAGCAGTTCTTC; CDR3aa: CASSLEDEQFF
j_gene: TRBJ2-5; v_gene: TRBV6-6; d_gene: NA; abundance: NA; CDR3nt: TGTGCCAGCAGTTACTCAGGACAAGAGACCCAGTACTTC; CDR3aa: CASSYSGQETQYF
j_gene: TRBJ2-3; v_gene: TRBV7-2; d_gene: NA; abundance: NA; CDR3nt: TGTGCCAGCAGCACGGACTATCTTAGCACAGATACGCAGTATTTT; CDR3aa: CASSTDYLSTDTQYF
j_gene: TRBJ2-7; v_gene: TRBV4-2; d_gene: NA; abundance: few; CDR3nt: TGTGCCAGCAGCCAAGATCTGGGGGACTCTTACTACGAGCAGTACTTC; CDR3aa: CASSQDLGDSYYEQYF
j_gene: TRBJ2-7; v_gene: TRBV29-1; d_gene: TRBD2; abundance: NA; CDR3nt: TGCAGCGTTCTCGGACTAGCGGGAGCTCAATACTACGAGCAGTACTTC; CDR3aa: CSVLGLAGAQYYEQYF
j_gene: TRBJ1-5; v_gene: TRBV28; d_gene: NA; abundance: NA; CDR3nt: TGTGCCAGCAGTTTTGGTAGCAATCAGCCCCAGCATTTT; CDR3aa: CASSFGSNQPQHF
j_gene: TRBJ1-4; v_gene: TRBV30; d_gene: TRBD1; abundance: few; CDR3nt: TGTGCCTGGAGTGCTAACAGGGGGCTAGATGAAAAACTGTTTTTT; CDR3aa: CAWSANRGLDEKLFF
j_gene: TRBJ1-1; v_gene: TRBV11-2; d_gene: NA; abundance: NA; CDR3nt: TGTGCCAGCAGCACAGCCCGGTCTGGTGTGAACACTGAAGCTTTCTTT; CDR3aa: CASSTARSGVNTEAFF
j_gene: TRBJ2-1; v_gene: TRBV7-9; d_gene: NA; abundance: NA; CDR3nt: TGTGCCAGCGACCCAAGGGGCGGGACCTACAATGAGCAGTTCTTC; CDR3aa: CASDPRGGTYNEQFF
j_gene: TRBJ2-3; v_gene: TRBV20-1; d_gene: NA; abundance: few; CDR3nt: TGCAGTGCTAGCGGGTCGGCAGATACGCAGTATTTT; CDR3aa: CSASGSADTQYF
j_gene: TRBJ1-2; v_gene: TRBV15; d_gene: TRBD1; abundance: NA; CDR3nt: TGTGCCACCAGCGGGACAGGGGACCGTCCTAACTATGGCTACACCTTC; CDR3aa: CATSGTGDRPNYGYTF
j_gene: TRBJ1-3; v_gene: TRBV4-2; d_gene: NA; abundance: NA; CDR3nt: TGTGCCAGCAGCCAAGATTACGAGACAGCCTCTGGAAACACCATATATTTT; CDR3aa: CASSQDYETASGNTIYF
j_gene: TRBJ2-3; v_gene: TRBV7-2; d_gene: NA; abundance: many; CDR3nt: TGTGCCAGCAGCATTGAATCCCTGGTGGTGGATACGCAGTATTTT; CDR3aa: CASSIESLVVDTQYF
j_gene: TRBJ2-5; v_gene: TRBV27; d_gene: NA; abundance: NA; CDR3nt: TGTGCCAGCAGTTTTATCGGGGGCCAAGAGACCCAGTACTTC; CDR3aa: CASSFIGGQETQYF
j_gene: TRBJ2-4; v_gene: TRBV7-2; d_gene: NA; abundance: many; CDR3nt: TGTGCCAGCAGCTACCAGAGGAGTCCCATTCAGTACTTC; CDR3aa: CASSYQRSPIQYF